The TCR beta chain under discussion was sequenced for a study of response to subunit inactivated influenza vaccine. V lost 5 bases to trimming and J lost 1 base, with 17 bases between them. CDR1 and CDR2 (germline): MDHEN, SYDVKM. CDR3 length equals 16 residues. TCRdb recomputed calls from the RT-PCR reads with MiXCR, one row per CDR3 protein. In the table there are just over 300,000 distinct CDR3 sequences, about a fifth of which are singletons. Sample: PBMCs from blood, taken about 20 months after vaccination. The TCR originated in a man between 50 and 70 years old who received an inactivated influenza vaccine. The rearrangement joins TRBV28 to TRBJ1-1, with D perhaps matching TRBD1 (5 bases). In nucleotides, the CDR3 is TGTGCCAGCAGTAGTTGGGGGTGGCAAGGGAACACTGAAGCTTTCTTT. It is translated as CASSSWGWQGNTEAFF.